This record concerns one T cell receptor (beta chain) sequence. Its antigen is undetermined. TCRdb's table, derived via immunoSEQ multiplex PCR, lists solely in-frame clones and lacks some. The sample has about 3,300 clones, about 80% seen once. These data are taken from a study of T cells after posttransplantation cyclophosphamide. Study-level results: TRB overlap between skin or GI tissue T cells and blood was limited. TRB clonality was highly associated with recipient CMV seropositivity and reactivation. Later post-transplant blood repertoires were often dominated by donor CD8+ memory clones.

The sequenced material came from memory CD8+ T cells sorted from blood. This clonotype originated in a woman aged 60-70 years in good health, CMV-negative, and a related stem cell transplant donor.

CDR3 coding DNA: TGTGCCAGCAGTGTTAAGCTAATGAACACCGGGGAGCTGTTTTTT. Protein sequence: CASSVKLMNTGELFF. The gene calls are TRBV6-1 and TRBJ2-2; D gene uncertain. Trimming shortened V by 4 bases and J by 1 base, and 10 bases separated the two germline ends. The CDR3 is 15 amino acids. CDR1 is MNHNS, CDR2 SASEGT, per germline.